This T cell receptor (beta chain) stems from a study of regulatory T cells in long-lasting Graves disease. The study's findings and limits: Persistent disease samples used TRBV28, TRBJ1-2 and TRBJ2-5 preferentially. Persistent patients had more shared public clonotypes (roughly 2,500) than new patients (approximately 920).

CDR3 regions were amplified by Arm-PCR using iRepertoire HTBI primers to build TCR beta libraries. Via MiXCR, TCRdb re-called the multiplex PCR reads, giving one row per CDR3 protein. The sample holds hundreds of thousands of distinct CDR3 sequences, 20% seen once. This CDR3 has 16 residues. Germline V gene lookup returns CDR1 SEHNR and CDR2 FQNEAQ (reference sequence). The ends were cut back, 1 base at V and 9 bases at J, with 16 bases in the middle. The time point here: persistent/refractory GD, antithyroid drugs over 5 years with positive TRAb. PBMC RNA served as the TCR library source. This clonotype was seen many times. Its antigen is not known.

This TCR was sampled from a female donor with Graves disease. The genes are TRBV7-9 and TRBJ1-6, with D unclear. Sequenced here: peripheral blood mononuclear cells (PBMCs), sampled when the disease was refractory, from a patient treated with antithyroid drugs. In DNA form, the CDR3 reads TGTGCCAGCAGCTTAGGAAGAGGGAGGTTAACTTCACCCCTCCACTTT. It codes for CASSLGRGRLTSPLHF.